This T cell receptor beta chain was documented in a study of blood T cell repertoires in COVID-19. The CDR3 contains 16 residues. The V and J ends lost 4 bases and 3 bases respectively, with 15 bases between them. Germline values: CDR1 MGHDK, CDR2 SYGVNS. The repertoire was sequenced with immunoSEQ multiplex PCR; TCRdb's copy has only in-frame clones and lacks some. The table has some 78,000 clones, 84% seen once; the top ten hold roughly 4%. The specimen was peripheral blood. The V call is TRBV25-1, the J call TRBJ2-2; the D gene is possibly TRBD2 (5 bases). The source is a man aged 50-59 years with acute or convalescent COVID-19. CDR3 amino acids: CASSAGPNGDTGELFF. The DNA of the CDR3 is TGTGCCAGCAGTGCCGGCCCTAACGGGGACACCGGGGAGCTGTTTTTT.